This TCR beta chain is from a study of tumor-infiltrating lymphocytes in primary liver carcinoma. Study-wide findings and caveats: Tumors significantly exceeded blood in top-250-clone fraction (p = 0.039).

TCR beta cDNA was made from around 460 ng total RNA with a constant-region primer. Investigators got TCR beta libraries out of three nested multiplex PCR rounds, done with slightly modified ARM-PCR. TCRdb ran MiXCR on the multiplex PCR reads and lists one entry per CDR3 protein. The repertoire holds some 190,000 distinct CDR3 sequences, with about 60% as singletons. This clonotype was seen only a few times. Its antigen is not known. It was unsorted whole blood that yielded blood RNA, and germline DNA was also extracted. Patients had chronic HBV infection and were treatment-naive. The researchers drew about 4 milliliters of peripheral blood before surgery. Sequencing was done on a sample of peripheral blood. The clonotype originates from a man aged 35 to 55 with primary liver carcinoma and hepatitis B virus infection.

The CDR3: CASSQSMSAVYGYTF. CDR3 in DNA: TGCGCCAGCAGCCAGTCAATGTCGGCCGTCTATGGCTACACCTTC. This chain uses TRBV4-1 with TRBJ1-2, with D hard to call. CDR1 is MGHRA, CDR2 YSYEKL, per germline. The CDR3 covers 15 residues. Trimming pared 3 bases from V and 4 bases from J, leaving 15 bases between.